This TCR beta chain was recorded in a study of blood T cell repertoires in COVID-19 (dated by TCRdb to 2020 to 2021). Looking at the study overall: The collaborator samples originated in the United States, Italy and Spain and spanned the acute and convalescent phases of COVID-19. The prospective study material was composed of cDNA or gDNA derived from T cells, B-cell-depleted T cells, or PBMCs. Subjects who had been exposed to COVID-19, were actively infected with it, or had recovered from it provided the deeply sampled blood TCRbeta repertoires that made up the dataset. The repertoires were released in a freely available public database intended as a resource for research on the immune response to SARS-CoV-2. Samples came from the ongoing ImmuneRACE study (first 160 participants) plus 1,254 subjects from 6 global collaborators. Nearly every sample came with metadata listing a de-identified subject ID, COVID-19 status, age in years and sex. Where HLA class I and class II types were available, the types were taken from metadata supplied by the sample provider, not from assay-based typing.

Broader findings and caveats from the paper: The amount of clinical and demographic metadata varied by source and participant and was provided uncurated.

TCRbeta CDR3 regions were amplified from genomic DNA by means of the immunoSEQ Assay, a bias-controlled multiplex PCR. The authors' analysis ran thus. Within the assay, amplification of reference gene primers was used to estimate how many nucleated cells each sample contained. To quantify the absolute abundance of each unique TCRbeta CDR3 rearrangement, sequence reads were collapsed and filtered. Productive Simpson clonality was computed per sample as the square root of Simpson's diversity index over productive rearrangements. Drawn from immuneACCESS, this table holds only the in-frame rearrangements with V and J called that TCRdb kept. Clones are partly lost; checked studies trace under half to an unresolved V gene and leave the rest unexplained. V, J and clone size were drawn from that table, and D and trimming were deduced from the DNA. Present in this sample are some 170,000 clones, around four fifths of which were seen just once. Roughly 20% of the sample goes to the ten largest clones.

Concerning this clone itself: Its antigen is unknown. No much larger clone exists at a distance of one base, and base qualities are not known.

Each collaborating institution followed its own protocols to collect whole blood in K2EDTA tubes. For TCRbeta analysis, collaborator samples were shipped as frozen whole blood, as isolated PBMCs, or as DNA extracted from either sample type. This clonotype was obtained from a woman older than 75 with acute or convalescent COVID-19. The sequenced material came from peripheral blood.

The CDR3 in this case is CASSPRQNMNTEAFF. The nucleotide sequence is given as TGTGCCAGCAGCCCCCGACAGAACATGAACACTGAAGCTTTCTTT. Recombination connected TRBV9 to TRBJ1-1, and TRBD1 may be the D gene, going by 5 matching bases. From its cysteine to its phenylalanine, the CDR3 spans 15 amino acids. Just CDR3 DNA is preserved here, 45 bases in frame from base 1. According to the germline V gene, CDR1 reads SGDLS and CDR2 reads YYNGEE. Trimming removed 4 bases from V and 0 bases from J, leaving 13 bases between the germline ends.